The present TCR beta chain was sequenced within a study of cytomegalovirus exposure and HLA in healthy donors (TCRdb year 2017). Background for the entire study: A later analysis indicated that the 95 to 150 validation repertoires were generated on the platform also employed for the approximately 700 repertoires of the first cohort. The study aimed to test whether signatures of past pathogen exposure could be identified by cataloging public T cell receptors. Along with the approximately 650-subject first cohort, a separate validation cohort of more than 90 different subjects was used. The study combined high-throughput TCR immunosequencing, statistical association of individual TCRs with disease status, and machine learning to predict cytomegalovirus infection status.

Separate from the roughly 630-subject first cohort, the validation cohort of about 130 subjects was the group to which the donors belonged. Based on the germline V gene, the CDR1 and CDR2 sequences are SQVTM and ANQGSEA. The CDR3 runs 15 residues from the cysteine to the phenylalanine. Solely the CDR3 DNA is kept, with 45 bases framed from the first base. V is trimmed back by 8 bases and J by 3 bases, and the junction contains 12 bases that no gene match accounts for. The full study reports these points: Subsequent analysis determined that TCRs grouped into clusters in the first cohort also showed a tendency toward co-occurrence across the roughly 110 validation repertoires, and approximately 93% of cluster scores exceeded 0. Most TCR sequences were seen in very few donors, while some public TCRs were found in many individuals. The study listed 164 TCR beta chains as associated with cytomegalovirus. A later analysis had no HLA typing for the validation cohort, so co-occurrence there was scored across all 120 or so repertoires. A few of the identified cytomegalovirus-associated TCR beta chains were confirmed in vitro to be specific for cytomegalovirus antigens. It was suggested by the authors that the approach could potentially be generalized to other disease states and immunological phenotypes. In both the original and validation cohorts, the classifier was reported to diagnose cytomegalovirus status with high specificity and sensitivity.

The method was the immunoSEQ multiplex PCR assay. As for the authors' bioinformatics: A statistical classification framework was built for diagnosing cytomegalovirus status from the catalog of TCR beta chain sequences. The table was pulled from immuneACCESS by TCRdb, which kept in-frame rearrangements only. Such tables lose some clones; where checked, under half of the loss comes from unresolved V genes, and the rest has no known cause. V and J calls and clone size come straight from that table; D and trimming were deduced from the DNA. The table for this sample lists 260,000 or so clones; approximately 88% of them were counted only once. The ten largest clones take up over 0.85% of the sample. Concerning this clone itself: Its binding antigen is unknown. No base quality information exists; no much larger clone differs at one position.

The chain is encoded by TRBV29-1 joined to TRBJ2-3; a stretch of 9 junction bases matches TRBD2. The sequence was obtained from a young woman in good health and CMV-seronegative. Sequencing was done on a sample of PBMCs. The sequenced DNA is TGCAGCCACACGGGCGGGAGGGCCGGTACAGATACGCAGTATTTT. This sequence encodes CSHTGGRAGTDTQYF.